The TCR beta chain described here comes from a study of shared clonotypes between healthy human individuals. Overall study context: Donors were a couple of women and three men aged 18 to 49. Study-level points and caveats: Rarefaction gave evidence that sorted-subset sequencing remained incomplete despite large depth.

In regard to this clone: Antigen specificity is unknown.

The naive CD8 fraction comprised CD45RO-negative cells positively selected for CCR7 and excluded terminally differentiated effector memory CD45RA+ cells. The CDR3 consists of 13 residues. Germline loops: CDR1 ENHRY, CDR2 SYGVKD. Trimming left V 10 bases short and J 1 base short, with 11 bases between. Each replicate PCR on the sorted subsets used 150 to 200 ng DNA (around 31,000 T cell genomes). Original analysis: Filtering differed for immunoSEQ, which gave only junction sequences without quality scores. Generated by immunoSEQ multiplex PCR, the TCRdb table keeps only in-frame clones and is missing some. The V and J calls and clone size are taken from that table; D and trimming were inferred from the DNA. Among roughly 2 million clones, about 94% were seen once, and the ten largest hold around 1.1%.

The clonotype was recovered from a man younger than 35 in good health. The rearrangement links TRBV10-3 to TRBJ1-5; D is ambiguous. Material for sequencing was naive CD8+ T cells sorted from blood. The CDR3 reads CASQVSSNQPQHF. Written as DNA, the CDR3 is TGTGCCAGCCAAGTGTCCAGCAATCAGCCCCAGCATTTT.